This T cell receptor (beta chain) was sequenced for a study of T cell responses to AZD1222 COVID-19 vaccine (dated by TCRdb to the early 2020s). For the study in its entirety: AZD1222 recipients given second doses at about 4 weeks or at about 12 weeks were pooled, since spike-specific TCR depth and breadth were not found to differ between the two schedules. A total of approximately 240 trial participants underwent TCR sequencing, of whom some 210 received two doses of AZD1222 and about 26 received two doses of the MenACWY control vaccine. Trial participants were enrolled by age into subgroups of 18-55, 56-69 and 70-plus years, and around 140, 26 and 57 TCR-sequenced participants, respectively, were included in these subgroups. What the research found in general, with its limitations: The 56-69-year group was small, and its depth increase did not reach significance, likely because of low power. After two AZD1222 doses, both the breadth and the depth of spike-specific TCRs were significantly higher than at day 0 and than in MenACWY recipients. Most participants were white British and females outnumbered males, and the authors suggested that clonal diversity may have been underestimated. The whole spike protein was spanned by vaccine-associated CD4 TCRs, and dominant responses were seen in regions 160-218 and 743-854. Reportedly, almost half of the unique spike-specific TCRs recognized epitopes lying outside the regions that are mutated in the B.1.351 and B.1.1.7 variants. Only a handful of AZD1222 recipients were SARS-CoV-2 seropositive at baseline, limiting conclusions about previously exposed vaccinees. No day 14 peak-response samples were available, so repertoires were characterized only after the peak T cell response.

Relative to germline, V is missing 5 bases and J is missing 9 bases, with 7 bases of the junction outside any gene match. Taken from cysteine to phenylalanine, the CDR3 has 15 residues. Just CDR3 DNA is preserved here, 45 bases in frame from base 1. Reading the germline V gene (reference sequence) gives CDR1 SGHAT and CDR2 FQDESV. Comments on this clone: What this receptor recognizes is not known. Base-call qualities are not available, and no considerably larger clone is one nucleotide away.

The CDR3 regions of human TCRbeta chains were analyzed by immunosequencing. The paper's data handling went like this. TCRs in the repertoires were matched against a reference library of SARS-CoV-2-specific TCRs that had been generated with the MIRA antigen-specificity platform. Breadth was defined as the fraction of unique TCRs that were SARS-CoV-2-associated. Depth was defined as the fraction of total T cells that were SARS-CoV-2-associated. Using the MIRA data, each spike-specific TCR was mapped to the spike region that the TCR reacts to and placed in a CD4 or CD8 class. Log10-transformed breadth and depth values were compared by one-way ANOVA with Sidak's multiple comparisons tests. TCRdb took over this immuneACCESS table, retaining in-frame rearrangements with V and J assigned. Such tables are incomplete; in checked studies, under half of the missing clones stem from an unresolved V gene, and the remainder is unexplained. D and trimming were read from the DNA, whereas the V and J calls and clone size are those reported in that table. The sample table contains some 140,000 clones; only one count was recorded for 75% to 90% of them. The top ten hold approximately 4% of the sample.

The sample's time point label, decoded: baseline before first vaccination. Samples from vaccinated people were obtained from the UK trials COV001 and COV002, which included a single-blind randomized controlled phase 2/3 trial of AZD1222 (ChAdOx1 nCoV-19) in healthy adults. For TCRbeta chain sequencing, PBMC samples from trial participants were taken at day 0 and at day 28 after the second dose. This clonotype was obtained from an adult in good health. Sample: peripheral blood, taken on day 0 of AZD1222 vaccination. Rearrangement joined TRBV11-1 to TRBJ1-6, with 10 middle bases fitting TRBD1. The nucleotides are TGTGCCAGCAGCCTTTCGACAGGGGGCATTTCACCCCTCCACTTT. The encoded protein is CASSLSTGGISPLHF.